This entry lists 22 T cell receptor beta chains sequenced from one sample in a study of blood T cell repertoires in COVID-19. TCRdb's table, derived via immunoSEQ multiplex PCR, lists solely in-frame clones and lacks some. The data show fewer than 300,000 clones, 82% seen once. Material: peripheral blood. All receptors derive from a woman under 30 with acute or convalescent COVID-19.

V and J are TRBV20-1 and TRBJ2-1; tentatively, D is TRBD2 (5 bases). This CDR3 contains 11 residues. Germline V gene data show CDR1 as DFQATT and CDR2 as SNEGSKA (reference sequence). The DNA of the CDR3 is TGCGCGAGGGTGTTCTACAATGAGCAGTTCTTC. Translation: CARVFYNEQFF.

The chain links TRBV6-1 to TRBJ1-2; TRBD1 is a possible D gene (6 bases). Germline V lookup: CDR1 MNHNS, CDR2 SASEGT. This CDR3 contains 15 residues. Trimming shortened V by 2 bases and J by 4 bases, and 14 bases separated the two germline ends. CDR3 sequence: CASSESGGAGYGYTF. The CDR3, as DNA: TGTGCCAGCAGTGAAAGCGGGGGCGCTGGCTATGGCTACACCTTC.

V gene TRBV3-1 (or the pseudogene TRBV3-2) combines with J gene TRBJ1-4; D not certain. The germline CDR1 and CDR2 sequences are LGHDT and YNNKEL (reference sequence). The CDR3 spans 14 residues. Trimming stripped 2 bases from V and 7 bases from J, with 11 bases between. The CDR3 is CASSQSNSIEKLFF. In DNA form, the CDR3 reads TGTGCCAGCAGCCAAAGCAATTCGATTGAAAAACTGTTTTTT.

The J gene is TRBJ2-2, the V gene TRBV12-3 or TRBV12-4; D uncertain. This CDR3 region has 12 residues. The V and J ends lost 6 bases and 6 bases respectively, with 8 bases between them. CDR3 amino acids: CASSPLSGELFF. In DNA, the CDR3 is TGTGCCAGCAGCCCCCTCTCCGGGGAGCTGTTTTTT.

This chain uses TRBV19 with TRBJ2-2; TRBD1 matches at 8 bases. V was pared by 3 bases and J by 5 bases, with 5 bases of the junction left unmatched. The CDR3 extends over 15 amino acids. The germline CDR1 and CDR2 sequences are LNHDA and SQIVND (reference sequence). The CDR3 reads CASSIGTGLTGELFF. CDR3 nucleotides: TGTGCCAGTAGTATTGGGACAGGATTGACCGGGGAGCTGTTTTTT.

The rearrangement uses TRBV6-2 or TRBV6-3 and TRBJ2-2; TRBD2 agrees at 7 bases. Per the germline V gene, CDR1 is MNHEY and CDR2 is SVGEGT. Germline trimming cut 5 bases from V and 2 bases from J; bases unmatched to any gene: 8. The CDR3 totals 16 residues. In DNA form, the CDR3 reads TGTGCCAGCAGTCAGAGCGGGACTATTAACACCGGGGAGCTGTTTTTT. Amino acids: CASSQSGTINTGELFF.

The gene calls are TRBV2 and TRBJ1-2; weak D call: TRBD1 (5 bases). V lost 4 bases and J 0 bases, leaving 12 bases between the germline ends. Germline assignment: CDR1 SNHLY and CDR2 FYNNEI. This CDR3 region has 15 residues. The CDR3 region has the DNA TGTGCCAGCAGTGTAATCAGGGAAGCTAACTATGGCTACACCTTC. Its translation: CASSVIREANYGYTF.

The chain combines TRBV2 with TRBJ2-5; 7 positions agree with TRBD1. The V gene's germline CDR1 is SNHLY and CDR2 FYNNEI. The CDR3 runs to 15 residues. Trimming at V came to 7 bases and at J to 4 bases, leaving 12 bases not matched to a gene. The CDR3 sequence is CASKKQGISVETQYF. CDR3 nucleotide sequence: TGTGCCAGCAAGAAACAGGGGATCAGTGTAGAGACCCAGTACTTC.

In its sample, this clone was seen once. This chain joins TRBV18 and TRBJ2-2, with D unresolved. CDR1 is KGHSH, CDR2 LQKENI, per germline. Trimming cost V 1 base and J 6 bases, with 12 bases left between them. The CDR3 totals 15 residues. CDR3 amino acids: CASSPLSGASGELFF. Here the CDR3 DNA reads TGTGCCAGCTCACCACTCTCAGGCGCCTCCGGGGAGCTGTTTTTT.

This clone occurred once. This chain links TRBV28 with TRBJ1-6; 9 positions agree with TRBD1. The ends lost 6 bases at V and 7 bases at J; junction bases unmatched: 7. Germline V CDR1 and CDR2: MDHEN, SYDVKM. The CDR3 length is 15 residues. The CDR3 sequence: CASSPTGQGNSPLHF. CDR3 coding DNA: TGTGCCAGCAGCCCGACGGGACAGGGAAATTCACCCCTCCACTTT.

The chain has TRBV15 and TRBJ2-1; D perhaps matches TRBD2 (6 bases). V lost 0 bases and J lost 0, with 6 bases in between. The CDR3 covers 15 residues. Per germline, CDR1 LNHNV and CDR2 YYDKDF (reference sequence). CDR3 sequence: CATSRDSGSYNEQFF. The CDR3 region has the DNA TGTGCCACCAGCAGAGATAGCGGCTCCTACAATGAGCAGTTCTTC.

The chain joins TRBV13 to TRBJ2-7; 12 bases align to TRBD2. The V gene's germline CDR1 is PRHDT and CDR2 FYEKMQ (reference sequence). J was trimmed by 6 bases and V by 4 bases; bases with no gene match: 7. CDR3 size: 15 residues. CDR3: CASSSSGRALSEQYF. The CDR3 DNA reads as TGTGCCAGCAGCTCTAGCGGGAGGGCCCTTTCCGAGCAGTACTTC.

This clone was seen more than once but under ten times. The gene calls are TRBV25-1 and TRBJ1-2; D perhaps matches TRBD1 (5 bases). The CDR3 has 14 residues. The V gene's germline CDR1 is MGHDK and CDR2 SYGVNS. V lost 3 bases, J lost 5 bases, and 13 bases lay in between. The DNA of the CDR3 is TGTGCCAGCAGTGAGGGGGGAGGGCGGTATGGCTACACCTTC. Its protein product is CASSEGGGRYGYTF.

Turning to this clone: A far larger clone is one base from this, pointing to a likely read error. Distinct nucleotide sequences in the sample also encode this CDR3. The rearrangement joins TRBV2 to TRBJ1-1; possibly TRBD1 for D (5 bases). V gave up 4 bases and J gave up 1 base, with 7 bases separating them. The CDR3 spans 13 residues. CDR1 is SNHLY and CDR2 is FYNNEI in the germline V gene. In DNA form, the CDR3 reads TGTGCCAGCAGTGGTCAGGGGAACACTGAAGCTTTCTTT. Its translation: CASSGQGNTEAFF.

The chain couples TRBV10-3 to TRBJ2-7; 8 bases line up with TRBD1. J was trimmed by 3 bases and V by 11 bases; bases with no gene match: 18. Per the germline V gene, CDR1 is ENHRY and CDR2 is SYGVKD. This CDR3 region has 16 residues. CDR3 coding DNA: TGTGCCGCCCGCCCCACAGGGGGACCTCGGGACTACGAGCAGTACTTC. Translating gives CAARPTGGPRDYEQYF.

The chain combines TRBV6-5 with TRBJ2-1, with D unclear. V gave up 2 bases and J gave up 0 bases, with 11 bases separating them. The CDR3 contains 16 residues. Germline V gene data show CDR1 as MNHEY and CDR2 as SVGAGI. The CDR3 reads CASSYNLGYSYNEQFF. The CDR3 bases are TGTGCCAGCAGTTACAATTTGGGCTACTCCTACAATGAGCAGTTCTTC.

The chain employs TRBV27 and TRBJ1-6; D is unclear. Trimming took off 5 bases at V and 14 bases at J, with 13 bases between the two ends. Germline V lookup: CDR1 MNHEY, CDR2 SMNVEV (reference sequence). The CDR3 covers 12 residues. The CDR3 nucleotides read TGTGCCAGCAGTCCCCCAGGTTTGGCCCTCCACTTT. Translating gives CASSPPGLALHF.

The chain employs TRBV28 and TRBJ1-1; 8 positions match TRBD1. Looked up from germline, CDR1 is MDHEN and CDR2 is SYDVKM. The CDR3 consists of 14 residues. After removal of 6 bases from V and 4 bases from J, the junction contained 7 bases not matched to a gene. CDR3 residues: CASSAGQAFTEAFF. CDR3 DNA sequence: TGTGCCAGCAGCGCGGGACAGGCTTTCACTGAAGCTTTCTTT.

V usage is TRBV10-2 and J usage is TRBJ1-1, with D tentatively TRBD1 (6 bases). V was cut by 3 bases and J by 1 base, with 18 bases left in between. CDR3 length: 17 amino acids. CDR1 and CDR2 (germline): WSHSY, SAAADI. In DNA form, the CDR3 reads TGCGCCAGCAGTGACTTAACCAGGGGCCGGTGGAACACTGAAGCTTTCTTT. Its translation: CASSDLTRGRWNTEAFF.

This chain links TRBV6-6 with TRBJ2-1, with 9 bases lining up with TRBD2. Germline V gene lookup returns CDR1 MNHNY and CDR2 SVGAGI (reference sequence). V trimming: 6 bases; J trimming: 8 bases; junction bases outside the gene matches: 11. This CDR3 is built from 15 residues. CDR3 sequence (DNA): TGTGCCAGCAGGCCCGCGGGAGGGGGTCGGGATGAGCAGTTCTTC. Protein: CASRPAGGGRDEQFF.

This chain links TRBV19 with TRBJ2-7; D is perhaps TRBD1 (6 bases). Trimming pared 10 bases from V and 2 bases from J, leaving 15 bases between. The CDR3 extends over 13 amino acids. CDR1 and CDR2 from the germline V gene are LNHDA and SQIVND (reference sequence). In DNA, the CDR3 is TGTGCCACCTCTGACAGGCGCACCTACGAGCAGTACTTC. This gives the protein CATSDRRTYEQYF.

This clone was recorded a few times. This chain joins TRBV3-1 (or the pseudogene TRBV3-2) and TRBJ2-1; TRBD2 aligns across 7 bases. Looked up from germline, CDR1 is LGHDT and CDR2 is YNNKEL (reference sequence). The CDR3 is 18 residues long. V dropped 0 bases and J dropped 1; count of bases not matched to a gene: 9. In nucleotides, the CDR3 is TGTGCCAGCAGCCAAGAAGGTCTAGCGGTTTCATCCTACAATGAGCAGTTCTTC. Its translation: CASSQEGLAVSSYNEQFF.